The 25 T cell receptor beta chains below all came from one sample that was sequenced in a study of T cell clonotyping in hematopoietic cell transplantation. The protocol was immunoSEQ multiplex PCR, while the TCRdb copy is restricted to in-frame clones and leaves out a portion. The sample has about 76,000 clones, less than 96% seen once. As for time point: recipient sample about 28 days before transplant, after cytoreduction. The source material was peripheral blood mononuclear cells, sampled before stem cell transplant. These receptors came from a woman aged 50 to 65 with acute myeloid leukemia. Some clones in this sample may be carry-over from other donors' samples.

V and J are TRBV5-1 and TRBJ2-7; maybe TRBD1 (6 bases). Trimming cost V 4 bases and J 7 bases, with 21 bases left between them. Per the germline V gene, CDR1 is SGHRS and CDR2 is YFSETQ. The CDR3 consists of 15 residues. For the CDR3, the DNA is TGCGCCAGCAGCGCCCGACAGGATAACTACGCGGAGCAGTACTTC. This encodes CASSARQDNYAEQYF.

The chain combines TRBV28 with TRBJ1-1; D remains ambiguous. Trimming left V 6 bases short and J 6 bases short, with 14 bases between. CDR1 MDHEN and CDR2 SYDVKM come from the germline V gene. The CDR3 is made up of 13 amino acids. CDR3 DNA: TGTGCCAGCAGCGGTGCTAGTGGTGCTGAAGCTTTCTTT. Its translation is CASSGASGAEAFF. Using reference TRBV28 and TRBJ1-1 for the parts outside the CDR3, the full variable domain is DVKVTQSSRYLVKRTGEKVFLECVQDMDHENMFWYRQDPGLGLRLIYFSYDVKMKEKGDIPEGYSVSREKKERFSLILESASTNQTSMYLCASSGASGAEAFFGQGTRLTVV.

The chain couples TRBV30 to TRBJ2-7; D perhaps matches TRBD1 (6 bases). Between the trimmed V and J ends, which lost 3 bases and 4 bases, there was a span of 10 bases. CDR1 is GTSNPN and CDR2 is SVGIG in the germline V gene (reference sequence). CDR3 length: 12 residues. CDR3 sequence: CAWSGQGYEQYF. CDR3 bases: TGTGCCTGGAGCGGGCAGGGGTACGAGCAGTACTTC.

The J gene is TRBJ2-7, the V gene TRBV5-4; TRBD1 matches 7 bases. Losses at the gene ends were 5 bases for V and 7 bases for J; bases not matched to a gene: 15. Germline CDR1 reads SGHNT; CDR2 reads YYREEE (reference sequence). The CDR3 totals 15 residues. The CDR3 DNA is TGTGCCAGCAGACCCGGGACAGTCGCCTTAAATGAGCAGTACTTC. Its protein is CASRPGTVALNEQYF. Based on the CDR3 plus reference TRBV5-4 and TRBJ2-7, the full variable domain is ETGVTQSPTHLIKTRGQQVTLRCSSQSGHNTVSWYQQALGQGPQFIFQYYREEENGRGNFPPRFSGLQFPNYSSELNVNALELDDSALYLCASRPGTVALNEQYFGPGTRLTVT.

The chain combines TRBV28 with TRBJ1-1; unclear D gene. V lost 1 base, J lost 4 bases, and 10 bases lay in between. The CDR3 consists of 14 residues. Per germline, CDR1 MDHEN and CDR2 SYDVKM. The CDR3 sequence is CASSLSPESTEAFF. As DNA, the CDR3 is TGTGCCAGCAGTTTATCGCCGGAGAGCACTGAAGCTTTCTTT.

The chain has TRBV7-3 and TRBJ1-1; the D is unclear. Germline assignment: CDR1 SGHTA and CDR2 FQGTGA. This CDR3 is 17 amino acids long. The V end lost 5 bases, the J end lost 0 bases, and 19 bases lay between the germline ends. CDR3 sequence reads: CASSPTAVTQVNTEAFF. The CDR3 region has the DNA TGTGCCAGCAGCCCCACGGCAGTGACCCAAGTGAACACTGAAGCTTTCTTT.

V and J are TRBV28 and TRBJ1-5; perhaps TRBD1 as D (5 bases). The germline gives CDR1 MDHEN, CDR2 SYDVKM. This CDR3 comprises 12 residues. V lost 6 bases and J lost 8, with 11 bases in between. CDR3 DNA: TGTGCCAGCAGCCAGGGTCAAGAGCCCCAGCATTTT. Residues: CASSQGQEPQHF.

The CDR3: CASSQRGVVTGELFF. In DNA form, the CDR3 reads TGTGCCAGCAGCCAGCGAGGGGTGGTCACCGGGGAGCTGTTTTTT. V is TRBV11-2 and J is TRBJ2-2; D possibly matches TRBD1 or TRBD2 (5 bases each). The CDR3 spans 15 residues. Germline CDR1 and CDR2: SGHAT and FQNNGV. With 5 bases removed from V and 4 bases from J, the gap between germline ends came to 14 bases.

This rearrangement joins TRBV19 to TRBJ1-2; D is perhaps TRBD1 (6 bases). The CDR3 sequence is 16 residues long. CDR1 is LNHDA, CDR2 SQIVND, per germline (reference sequence). Trimming stripped 7 bases from V and 0 bases from J, with 18 bases between. DNA for the CDR3: TGTGCCAGTAAAGACCTGGACAGCATTTCTAACTATGGCTACACCTTC. This gives the protein CASKDLDSISNYGYTF.

CDR3: CASKPGHSFLYEQYF. In nucleotides, the CDR3 is TGTGCCAGCAAGCCCGGTCATTCTTTCCTCTACGAGCAGTACTTC. This chain joins TRBV27 and TRBJ2-7; D not certain. Germline V gene lookup returns CDR1 MNHEY and CDR2 SMNVEV (reference sequence). The CDR3 extends over 15 amino acids. Trimming stripped 7 bases from V and 3 bases from J, with 19 bases between.

Only one count was recorded for this clone. V is TRBV7-9 and J is TRBJ2-3; TRBD2 agrees at 11 bases. The CDR3 is 16 amino acids. The V segment lost 4 bases and the J segment 2 bases; nucleotides outside the gene matches: 5. CDR1 is SEHNR and CDR2 is FQNEAQ in the germline V gene (reference sequence). The CDR3 region is CASSSGLAGYTDTQYF. Here the CDR3 DNA reads TGTGCCAGCAGCTCTGGACTAGCGGGTTACACAGATACGCAGTATTTT.

The V gene is TRBV7-3, the J gene TRBJ2-1; D may be TRBD1 (6 bases). Germline V gene data show CDR1 as SGHTA and CDR2 as FQGTGA. The V end was cut by 1 base, the J end by 0 bases, with 13 bases between. The CDR3 is 17 amino acids. The CDR3 protein is CASSLNPTGSSYNEQFF. The CDR3 DNA reads TGTGCCAGCAGCTTAAACCCTACAGGGAGCTCCTACAATGAGCAGTTCTTC.

The rearrangement links TRBV25-1 to TRBJ1-4; no clear D gene. CDR3 size: 12 residues. With 6 bases removed from V and 3 bases from J, the gap between germline ends came to 5 bases. Germline lookup yields CDR1 MGHDK and CDR2 SYGVNS. CDR3 sequence reads: CASRGSNEKLFF. CDR3 DNA: TGTGCCAGCAGGGGGTCTAATGAAAAACTGTTTTTT.

V and J are TRBV5-1 and TRBJ2-5, with D perhaps assigned TRBD1 or TRBD2 (5 bases each). The CDR3 is 14 residues long. The germline V gene encodes CDR1 SGHRS and CDR2 YFSETQ. V was clipped by 3 bases and J by 4 bases, with 13 bases between them. The CDR3 region is CASSSPGTGETQYF. The CDR3 bases are TGCGCCAGCAGCTCCCCTGGGACGGGAGAGACCCAGTACTTC.

The CDR3 DNA sequence: TGTGCCAGCAGCGAAGAACAGGGCCCCTACACCTTC. Encoded protein: CASSEEQGPYTF. The chain joins TRBV7-9 to TRBJ1-2; possibly TRBD1 for D (6 bases). This CDR3 comprises 12 residues. V shed 5 bases and J shed 10 bases, with 14 bases lying between them. Germline values: CDR1 SEHNR, CDR2 FQNEAQ (reference sequence). The variable domain in full, with the rest retrieved from reference TRBV7-9 and TRBJ1-2, is DTGVSQNPRHKITKRGQNVTFRCDPISEHNRLYWYRQTLGQGPEFLTYFQNEAQLEKSRLLSDRFSAERPKGSFSTLEIQRTEQGDSAMYLCASSEEQGPYTFGSGTRLTVV.

CDR3 sequence: CASDVSNQPQHF. The CDR3 coding sequence is TGTGCCAGCGACGTTAGCAATCAGCCCCAGCATTTT. The chain employs TRBV6-6 and TRBJ1-5; D is undetermined. This CDR3 spans 12 amino acids. The germline V and J ends were trimmed by 8 bases and 0 bases, with 5 bases remaining between them. Germline V gene sequence: CDR1 MNHNY, CDR2 SVGAGI (reference sequence).

The chain uses TRBV6-5 and TRBJ1-1, with TRBD1 matching 7 bases. V was pared by 6 bases and J by 0 bases, with 7 bases of the junction left unmatched. In germline, CDR1 is MNHEY, CDR2 SVGAGI. The CDR3 runs 15 residues. The CDR3 sequence is CASSPDRVLNTEAFF. Here the CDR3 DNA reads TGTGCCAGCAGCCCCGACAGGGTCCTGAACACTGAAGCTTTCTTT.

CDR3 loop: CAWSVWGQGWQPQHF. CDR3 nucleotides: TGTGCCTGGAGTGTATGGGGACAGGGTTGGCAGCCCCAGCATTTT. This chain connects TRBV30 to TRBJ1-5; 9 positions agree with TRBD1. CDR1 and CDR2 (germline): GTSNPN, SVGIG (reference sequence). The trim removed 0 bases at V and 7 bases at J, leaving 7 bases unmatched. The CDR3 totals 15 residues.

The CDR3 protein is CASKTGARQETQYF. For the CDR3, the DNA is TGTGCCAGTAAAACAGGGGCTCGTCAAGAGACCCAGTACTTC. The chain employs TRBV6-6 and TRBJ2-5; 7 nucleotides match TRBD1. Germline assignment: CDR1 MNHNY and CDR2 SVGAGI (reference sequence). The CDR3 sequence is 14 residues long. V shed 9 bases and J 2 bases; nucleotides not matched to a gene: 9.

The sample holds a few counts of this clone. This sequence joins TRBV4-2 and TRBJ1-1; D perhaps matches TRBD1 (5 bases). The V end lost 1 base, the J end lost 3 bases, and 12 bases lay between the germline ends. The length of the CDR3 is 15 residues. Looked up from germline, CDR1 is LGHNA and CDR2 is YNFKEQ. Here the CDR3 DNA reads TGTGCCAGCAGCCAAGGGGCAGGGTGGGACACTGAAGCTTTCTTT. It encodes CASSQGAGWDTEAFF.

The V gene is TRBV6-1, the J gene TRBJ1-3; no clear D. The CDR3 sequence is 16 residues long. The V end was cut by 2 bases, the J end by 8 bases, with 19 bases between. Germline V lookup: CDR1 MNHNS, CDR2 SASEGT. The CDR3 loop reads CASSEHSGPSRDTIYF. The CDR3, as DNA: TGTGCCAGCAGTGAACATAGCGGCCCTTCCCGGGACACCATATATTTT.

The V gene is TRBV5-1, the J gene TRBJ2-5; D might be TRBD1 (6 bases). The CDR3 covers 15 residues. CDR1 SGHRS and CDR2 YFSETQ come from the germline V gene. V was trimmed by 0 bases and J by 5 bases, leaving 14 bases between them. The CDR3, as DNA: TGCGCCAGCAGCTTGGAAGGGCAGGGGTATGAGACCCAGTACTTC. This sequence encodes CASSLEGQGYETQYF.

This clone occurred once. J is TRBJ1-3 and V is TRBV6-5; possible D gene TRBD1, 5 bases. The CDR3 loop spans 15 amino acids. Trimming removed 2 bases at V and 2 bases at J, with 10 bases between. CDR1 is MNHEY, CDR2 SVGAGI, per germline. CDR3 loop: CASSYGGGAGNTIYF. CDR3 DNA sequence: TGTGCCAGCAGTTACGGCGGGGGGGCTGGAAACACCATATATTTT.

The V gene is TRBV28, the J gene TRBJ2-7; D remains ambiguous. Germline V gene lookup returns CDR1 MDHEN and CDR2 SYDVKM. The CDR3 length is 11 residues. V gave up 3 bases and J gave up 3 bases, with 3 bases separating them. CDR3 loop: CASSFDYEQYF. As DNA, the CDR3 is TGTGCCAGCAGTTTCGACTACGAGCAGTACTTC.

The chain joins TRBV6-5 to TRBJ1-6, with 7 bases aligning to TRBD1. CDR1 is MNHEY, CDR2 SVGAGI, per germline. The CDR3 extends over 16 amino acids. The V segment lost 2 bases and the J segment 8 bases; nucleotides outside the gene matches: 9. CDR3 amino acids: CASSYRMTGNYSPLHF. In DNA, the CDR3 is TGTGCCAGCAGTTACCGAATGACAGGGAACTATTCACCCCTCCACTTT.